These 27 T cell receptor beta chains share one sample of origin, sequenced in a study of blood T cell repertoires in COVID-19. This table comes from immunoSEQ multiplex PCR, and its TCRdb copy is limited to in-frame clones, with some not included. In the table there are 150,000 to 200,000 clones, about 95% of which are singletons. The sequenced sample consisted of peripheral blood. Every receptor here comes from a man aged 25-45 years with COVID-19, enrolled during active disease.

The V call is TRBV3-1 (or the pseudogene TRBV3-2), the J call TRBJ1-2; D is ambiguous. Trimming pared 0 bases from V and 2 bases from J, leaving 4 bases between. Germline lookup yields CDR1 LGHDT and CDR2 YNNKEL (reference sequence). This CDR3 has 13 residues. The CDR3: CASSQEENYGYTF. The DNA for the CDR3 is TGTGCCAGCAGCCAAGAAGAGAACTATGGCTACACCTTC.

CDR3 protein: CASKQTGNQPQHF. The CDR3 nucleotides read TGTGCCAGCAAGCAAACAGGGAATCAGCCCCAGCATTTT. The chain couples TRBV6-5 to TRBJ1-5; TRBD1 might be the D (6 bases). The germline V gene encodes CDR1 MNHEY and CDR2 SVGAGI. V was clipped by 7 bases and J by 4 bases, with 11 bases between them. This CDR3 region has 13 residues.

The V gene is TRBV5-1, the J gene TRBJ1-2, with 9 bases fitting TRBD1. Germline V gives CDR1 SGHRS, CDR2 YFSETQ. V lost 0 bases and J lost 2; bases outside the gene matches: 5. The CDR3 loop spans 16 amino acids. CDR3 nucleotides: TGCGCCAGCAGCTTGGTGGGACAGGGAGAAAACTATGGCTACACCTTC. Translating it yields CASSLVGQGENYGYTF.

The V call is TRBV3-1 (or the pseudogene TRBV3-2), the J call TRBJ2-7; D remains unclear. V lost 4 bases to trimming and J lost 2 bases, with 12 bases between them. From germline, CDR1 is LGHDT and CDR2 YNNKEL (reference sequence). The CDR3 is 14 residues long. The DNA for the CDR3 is TGTGCCAGCAGCCCGTCGACACTGACCTACGAGCAGTACTTC. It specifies CASSPSTLTYEQYF.

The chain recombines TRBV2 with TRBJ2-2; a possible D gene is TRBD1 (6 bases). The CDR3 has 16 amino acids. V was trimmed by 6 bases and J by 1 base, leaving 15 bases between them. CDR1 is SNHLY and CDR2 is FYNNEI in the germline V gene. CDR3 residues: CASSLQGSMNTGELFF. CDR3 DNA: TGTGCCAGCAGCCTACAGGGCTCGATGAACACCGGGGAGCTGTTTTTT.

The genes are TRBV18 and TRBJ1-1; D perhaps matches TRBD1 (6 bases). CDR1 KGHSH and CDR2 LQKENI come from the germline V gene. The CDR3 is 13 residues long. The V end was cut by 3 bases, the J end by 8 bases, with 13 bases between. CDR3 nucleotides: TGTGCCAGCTCACCTAGGACAGAATCAGAAGCTTTCTTT. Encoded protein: CASSPRTESEAFF.

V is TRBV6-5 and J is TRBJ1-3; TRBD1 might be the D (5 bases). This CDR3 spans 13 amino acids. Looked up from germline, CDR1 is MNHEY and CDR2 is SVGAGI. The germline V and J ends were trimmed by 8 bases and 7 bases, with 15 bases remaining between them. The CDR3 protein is CASGRGDGNTIYF. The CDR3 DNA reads TGTGCCAGCGGTCGGGGGGATGGCAACACCATATATTTT.

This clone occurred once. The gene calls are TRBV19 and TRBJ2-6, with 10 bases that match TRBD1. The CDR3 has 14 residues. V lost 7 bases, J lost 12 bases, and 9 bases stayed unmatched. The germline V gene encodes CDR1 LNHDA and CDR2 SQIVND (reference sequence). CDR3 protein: CASMVTGGLGVLTF. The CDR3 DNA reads TGTGCCAGTATGGTGACAGGGGGCTTGGGCGTCCTGACTTTC.

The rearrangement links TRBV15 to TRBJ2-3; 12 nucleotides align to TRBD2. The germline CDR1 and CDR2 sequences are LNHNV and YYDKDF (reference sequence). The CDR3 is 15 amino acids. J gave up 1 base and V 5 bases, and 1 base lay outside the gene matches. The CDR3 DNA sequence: TGTGCCACCAGCCGACTAGCGGGGGGCACAGATACGCAGTATTTT. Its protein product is CATSRLAGGTDTQYF.

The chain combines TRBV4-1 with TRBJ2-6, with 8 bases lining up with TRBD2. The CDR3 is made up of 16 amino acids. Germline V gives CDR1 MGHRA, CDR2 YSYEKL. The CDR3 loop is CAAGAGGPSGANVLTF. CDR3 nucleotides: TGCGCAGCGGGGGCGGGGGGTCCATCTGGGGCCAACGTCCTGACTTTC.

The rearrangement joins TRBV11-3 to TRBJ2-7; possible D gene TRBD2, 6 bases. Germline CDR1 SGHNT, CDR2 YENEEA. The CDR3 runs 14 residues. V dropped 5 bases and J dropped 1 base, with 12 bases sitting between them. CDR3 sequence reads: CASSQSGESYEQYF. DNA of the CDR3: TGTGCCAGCAGCCAATCGGGGGAGTCCTACGAGCAGTACTTC.

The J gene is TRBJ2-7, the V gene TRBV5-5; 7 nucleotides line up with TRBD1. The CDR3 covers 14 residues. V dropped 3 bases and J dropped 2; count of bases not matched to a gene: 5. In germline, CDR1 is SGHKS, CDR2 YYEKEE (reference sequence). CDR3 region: CASSSRQGTYEQYF. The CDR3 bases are TGTGCCAGCAGCTCCCGACAGGGTACCTACGAGCAGTACTTC. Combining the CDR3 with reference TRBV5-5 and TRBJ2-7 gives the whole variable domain DAGVTQSPTHLIKTRGQQVTLRCSPISGHKSVSWYQQVLGQGPQFIFQYYEKEERGRGNFPDRFSARQFPNYSSELNVNALLLGDSALYLCASSSRQGTYEQYFGPGTRLTVT.

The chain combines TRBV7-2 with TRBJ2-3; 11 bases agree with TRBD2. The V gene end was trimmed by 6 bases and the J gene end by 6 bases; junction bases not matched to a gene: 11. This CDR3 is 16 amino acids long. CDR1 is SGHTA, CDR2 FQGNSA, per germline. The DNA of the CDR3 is TGTGCCAGCAGTTTGACTAGCGGGGCGCTAGGGGATACGCAGTATTTT. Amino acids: CASSLTSGALGDTQYF.

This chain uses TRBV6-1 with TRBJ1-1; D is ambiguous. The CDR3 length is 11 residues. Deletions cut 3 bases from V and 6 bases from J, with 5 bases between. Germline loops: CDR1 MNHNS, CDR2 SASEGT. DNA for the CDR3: TGTGCCAGCAGTGATCTTTCTGAAGCTTTCTTT. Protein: CASSDLSEAFF.

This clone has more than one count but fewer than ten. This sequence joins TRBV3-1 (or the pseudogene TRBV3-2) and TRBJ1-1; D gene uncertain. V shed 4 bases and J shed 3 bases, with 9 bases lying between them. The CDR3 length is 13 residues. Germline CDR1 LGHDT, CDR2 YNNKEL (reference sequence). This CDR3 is CASSRQTDTEAFF. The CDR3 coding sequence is TGTGCCAGCAGCCGACAAACGGACACTGAAGCTTTCTTT.

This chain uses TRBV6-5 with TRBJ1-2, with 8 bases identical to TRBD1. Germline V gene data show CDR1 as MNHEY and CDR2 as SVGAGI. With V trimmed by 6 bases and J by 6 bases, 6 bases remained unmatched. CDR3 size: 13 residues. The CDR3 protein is CASSHGQGNGYTF. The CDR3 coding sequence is TGTGCCAGCAGCCACGGACAGGGTAATGGCTACACCTTC.

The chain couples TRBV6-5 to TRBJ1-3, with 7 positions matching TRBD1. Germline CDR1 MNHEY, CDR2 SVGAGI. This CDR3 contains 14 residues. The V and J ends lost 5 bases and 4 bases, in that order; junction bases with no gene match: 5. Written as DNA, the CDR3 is TGTGCCAGCAGTAGGGGGCTAGAAGGAAACACCATATATTTT. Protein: CASSRGLEGNTIYF.

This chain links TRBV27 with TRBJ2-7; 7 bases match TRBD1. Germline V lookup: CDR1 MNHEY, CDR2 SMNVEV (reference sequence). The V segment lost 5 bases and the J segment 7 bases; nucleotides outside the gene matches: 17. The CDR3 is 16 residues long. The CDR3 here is CASSLRQGKPLGEQYF. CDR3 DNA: TGTGCCAGCAGTCTCCGACAGGGCAAACCATTGGGAGAGCAGTACTTC.

CDR3 residues: CASQNSGTGDNEQFF. CDR3 DNA: TGTGCTAGTCAAAACTCCGGGACAGGGGACAATGAGCAGTTCTTC. The chain links TRBV12-5 to TRBJ2-1, with 10 bases matching TRBD1. The CDR3 length is 15 residues. The germline CDR1 and CDR2 sequences are LGHNT and FRNRAP. V lost 8 bases to trimming and J lost 5 bases; unmatched junction nucleotides: 9.

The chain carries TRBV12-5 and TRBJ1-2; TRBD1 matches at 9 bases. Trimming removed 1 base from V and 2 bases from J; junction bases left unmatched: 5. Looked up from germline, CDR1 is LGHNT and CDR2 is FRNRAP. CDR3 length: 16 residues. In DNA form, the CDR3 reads TGTGCTAGTGGTTTGGCCGGGACAGGGTCGAACTATGGCTACACCTTC. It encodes CASGLAGTGSNYGYTF.

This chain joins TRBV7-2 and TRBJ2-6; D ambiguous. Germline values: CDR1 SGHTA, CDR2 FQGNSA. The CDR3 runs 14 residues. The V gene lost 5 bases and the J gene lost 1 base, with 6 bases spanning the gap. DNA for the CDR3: TGTGCCAGCAGCCAAGCTTCTGGGGCCAACGTCCTGACTTTC. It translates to CASSQASGANVLTF.

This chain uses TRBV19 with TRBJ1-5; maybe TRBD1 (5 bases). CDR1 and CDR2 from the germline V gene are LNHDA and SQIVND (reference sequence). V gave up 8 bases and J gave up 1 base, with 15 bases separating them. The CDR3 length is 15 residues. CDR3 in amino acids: CASLLGKGSNQPQHF. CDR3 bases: TGTGCCAGTCTCCTGGGGAAGGGGAGCAATCAGCCCCAGCATTTT.

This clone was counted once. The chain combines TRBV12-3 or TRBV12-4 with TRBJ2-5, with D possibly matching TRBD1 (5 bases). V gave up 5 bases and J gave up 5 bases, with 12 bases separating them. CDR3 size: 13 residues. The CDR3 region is CASSQGYRETQYF. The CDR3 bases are TGTGCCAGCAGTCAGGGTTATAGGGAGACCCAGTACTTC.

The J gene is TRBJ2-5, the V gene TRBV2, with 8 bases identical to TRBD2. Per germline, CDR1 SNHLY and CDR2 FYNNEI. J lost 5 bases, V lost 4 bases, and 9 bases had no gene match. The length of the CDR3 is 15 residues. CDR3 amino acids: CASSGAGGGRETQYF. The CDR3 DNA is TGTGCCAGCAGTGGGGCGGGGGGAGGACGGGAGACCCAGTACTTC.

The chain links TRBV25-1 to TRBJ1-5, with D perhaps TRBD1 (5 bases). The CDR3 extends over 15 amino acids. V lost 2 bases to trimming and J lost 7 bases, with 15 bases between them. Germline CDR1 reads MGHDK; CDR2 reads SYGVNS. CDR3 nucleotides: TGTGCCAGCAGTGAAGGCCAGGGAAGTTGGCAGCCCCAGCATTTT. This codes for CASSEGQGSWQPQHF. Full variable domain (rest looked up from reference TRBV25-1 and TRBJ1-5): EADIYQTPRYLVIGTGKKITLECSQTMGHDKMYWYQQDPGMELHLIHYSYGVNSTEKGDLSSESTVSRIRTEHFPLTLESARPSHTSQYLCASSEGQGSWQPQHFGDGTRLSIL.

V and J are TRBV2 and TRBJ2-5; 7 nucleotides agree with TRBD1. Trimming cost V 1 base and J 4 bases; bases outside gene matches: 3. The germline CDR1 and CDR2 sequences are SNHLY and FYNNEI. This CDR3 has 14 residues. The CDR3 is CASSEGYRGETQYF. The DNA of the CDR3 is TGTGCCAGCAGTGAAGGCTACAGGGGAGAGACCCAGTACTTC. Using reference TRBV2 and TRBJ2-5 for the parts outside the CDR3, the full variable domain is EPEVTQTPSHQVTQMGQEVILRCVPISNHLYFYWYRQILGQKVEFLVSFYNNEISEKSEIFDDQFSVERPDGSNFTLKIRSTKLEDSAMYFCASSEGYRGETQYFGPGTRLLVL.

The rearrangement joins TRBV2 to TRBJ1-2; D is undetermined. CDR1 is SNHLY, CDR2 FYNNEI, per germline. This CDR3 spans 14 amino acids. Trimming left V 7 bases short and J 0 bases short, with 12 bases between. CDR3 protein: CASKTTWANYGYTF. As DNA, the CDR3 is TGTGCCAGCAAGACAACGTGGGCTAACTATGGCTACACCTTC.